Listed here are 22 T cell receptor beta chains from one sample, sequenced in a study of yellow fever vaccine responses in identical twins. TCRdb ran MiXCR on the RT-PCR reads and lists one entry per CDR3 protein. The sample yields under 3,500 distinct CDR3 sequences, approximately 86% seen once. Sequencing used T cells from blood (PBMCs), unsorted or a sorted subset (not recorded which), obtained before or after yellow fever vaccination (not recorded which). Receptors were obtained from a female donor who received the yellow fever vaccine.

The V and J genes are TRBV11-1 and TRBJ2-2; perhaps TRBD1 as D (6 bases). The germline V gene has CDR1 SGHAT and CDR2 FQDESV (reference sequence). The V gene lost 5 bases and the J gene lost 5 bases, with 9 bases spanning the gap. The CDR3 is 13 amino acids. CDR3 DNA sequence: TGTGCCAGCAGCCGGACAGAAACCGGGGAGCTGTTTTTT. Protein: CASSRTETGELFF. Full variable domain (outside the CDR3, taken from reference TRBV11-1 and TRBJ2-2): EAEVAQSPRYKITEKSQAVAFWCDPISGHATLYWYRQILGQGPELLVQFQDESVVDDSQLPKDRFSAERLKGVDSTLKIQPAELGDSAMYLCASSRTETGELFFGEGSRLTVL.

CDR3 amino acids: CASSFGGISGNTIYF. The CDR3 nucleotides are TGTGCCAGCAGCTTCGGGGGTATCTCTGGAAACACCATATATTTT. The V and J genes are TRBV7-9 and TRBJ1-3, with D possibly TRBD1 on 5 matching bases. This CDR3 has 15 residues. The ends were cut back, 3 bases at V and 0 bases at J, with 9 bases in the middle. Germline CDR1 and CDR2: SEHNR and FQNEAQ (reference sequence). Combining the CDR3 with reference TRBV7-9 and TRBJ1-3 gives the whole variable domain DTGVSQNPRHKITKRGQNVTFRCDPISEHNRLYWYRQTLGQGPEFLTYFQNEAQLEKSRLLSDRFSAERPKGSFSTLEIQRTEQGDSAMYLCASSFGGISGNTIYFGEGSWLTVV.

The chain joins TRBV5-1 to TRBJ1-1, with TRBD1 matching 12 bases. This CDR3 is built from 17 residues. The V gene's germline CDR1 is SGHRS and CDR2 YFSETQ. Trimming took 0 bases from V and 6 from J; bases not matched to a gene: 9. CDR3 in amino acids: CASSLGSPGTGGSEAFF. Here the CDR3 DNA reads TGCGCCAGCAGCTTGGGCTCACCCGGGACAGGGGGCTCTGAAGCTTTCTTT.

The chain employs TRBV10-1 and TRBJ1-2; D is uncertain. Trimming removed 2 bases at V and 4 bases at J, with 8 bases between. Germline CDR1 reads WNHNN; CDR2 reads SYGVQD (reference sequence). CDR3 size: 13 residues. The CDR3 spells CASSERAFYGYTF. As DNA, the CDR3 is TGCGCCAGCAGTGAGAGAGCTTTCTATGGCTACACCTTC.

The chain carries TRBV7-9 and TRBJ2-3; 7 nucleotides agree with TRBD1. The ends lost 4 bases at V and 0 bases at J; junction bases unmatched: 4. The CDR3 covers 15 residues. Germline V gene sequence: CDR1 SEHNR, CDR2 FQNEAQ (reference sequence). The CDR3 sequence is CASSSRDRSTDTQYF. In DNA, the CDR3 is TGTGCCAGCAGCTCCCGGGACAGAAGCACAGATACGCAGTATTTT.

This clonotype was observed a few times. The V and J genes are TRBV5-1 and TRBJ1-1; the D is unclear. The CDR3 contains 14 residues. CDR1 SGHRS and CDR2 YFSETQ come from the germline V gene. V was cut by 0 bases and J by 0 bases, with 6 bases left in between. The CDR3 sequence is CASSLDTLNTEAFF. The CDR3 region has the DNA TGCGCCAGCAGCTTGGACACGCTGAACACTGAAGCTTTCTTT.

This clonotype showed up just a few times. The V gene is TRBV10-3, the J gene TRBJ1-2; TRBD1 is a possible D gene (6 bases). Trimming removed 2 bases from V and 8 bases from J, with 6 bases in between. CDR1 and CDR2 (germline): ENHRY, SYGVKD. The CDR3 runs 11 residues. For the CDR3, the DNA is TGTGCCATCAGTGAGGGGGGCGGCTACACCTTC. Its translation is CAISEGGGYTF.

CDR3 in DNA: TGTGCCACCAGTGAACCAGCGGGAGGGCCGTTCGATGAGCAGTTCTTC. It translates to CATSEPAGGPFDEQFF. The J gene is TRBJ2-1, the V gene TRBV24-1; TRBD2 matches 10 bases. The CDR3 has 16 amino acids. V dropped 4 bases and J dropped 8; count of bases not matched to a gene: 10. Germline CDR1 and CDR2: KGHDR and SFDVKD.

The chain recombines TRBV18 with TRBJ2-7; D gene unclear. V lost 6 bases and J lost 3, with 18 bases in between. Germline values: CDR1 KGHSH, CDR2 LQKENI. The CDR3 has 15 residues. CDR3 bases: TGTGCCAGCTCGACGTTCGGAACTAAAGGCTACGAGCAGTACTTC. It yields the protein CASSTFGTKGYEQYF.

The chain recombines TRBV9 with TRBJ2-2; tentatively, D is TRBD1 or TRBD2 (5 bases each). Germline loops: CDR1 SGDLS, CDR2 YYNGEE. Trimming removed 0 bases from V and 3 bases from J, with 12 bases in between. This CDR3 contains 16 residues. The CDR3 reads CASSVGPREYTGELFF. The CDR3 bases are TGTGCCAGCAGCGTAGGTCCCAGGGAGTACACCGGGGAGCTGTTTTTT.

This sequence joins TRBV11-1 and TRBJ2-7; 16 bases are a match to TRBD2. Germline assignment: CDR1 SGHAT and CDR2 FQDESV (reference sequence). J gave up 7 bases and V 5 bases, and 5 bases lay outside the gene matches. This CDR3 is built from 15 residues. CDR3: CASSPAGLAGGEQYF. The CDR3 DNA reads TGTGCCAGCAGCCCCGCGGGACTAGCGGGGGGGGAGCAGTACTTC.

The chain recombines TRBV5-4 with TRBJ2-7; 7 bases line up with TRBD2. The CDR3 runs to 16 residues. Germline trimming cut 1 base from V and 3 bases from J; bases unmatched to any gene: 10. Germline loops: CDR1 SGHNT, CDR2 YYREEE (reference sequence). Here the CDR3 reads CASSLSPSGTNYEQYF. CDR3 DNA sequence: TGTGCCAGCAGCTTGAGTCCTAGCGGAACAAACTACGAGCAGTACTTC.

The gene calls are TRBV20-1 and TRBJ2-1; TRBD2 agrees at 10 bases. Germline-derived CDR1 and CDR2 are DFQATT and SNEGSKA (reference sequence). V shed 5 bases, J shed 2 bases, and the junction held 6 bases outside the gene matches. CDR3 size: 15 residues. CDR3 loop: CSALRTSGTYNEQFF. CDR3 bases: TGCAGTGCTCTCCGGACTAGCGGAACCTACAATGAGCAGTTCTTC.

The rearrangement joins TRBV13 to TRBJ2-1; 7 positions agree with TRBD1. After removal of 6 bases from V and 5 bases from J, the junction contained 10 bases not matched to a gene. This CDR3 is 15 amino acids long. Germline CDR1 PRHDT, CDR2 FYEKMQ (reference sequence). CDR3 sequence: CASRKPGQINNEQFF. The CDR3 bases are TGTGCCAGCAGAAAACCGGGACAGATAAACAATGAGCAGTTCTTC. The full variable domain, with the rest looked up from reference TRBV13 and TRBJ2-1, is AAGVIQSPRHLIKEKRETATLKCYPIPRHDTVYWYQQGPGQDPQFLISFYEKMQSDKGSIPDRFSAQQFSDYHSELNMSSLELGDSALYFCASRKPGQINNEQFFGPGTRLTVL.

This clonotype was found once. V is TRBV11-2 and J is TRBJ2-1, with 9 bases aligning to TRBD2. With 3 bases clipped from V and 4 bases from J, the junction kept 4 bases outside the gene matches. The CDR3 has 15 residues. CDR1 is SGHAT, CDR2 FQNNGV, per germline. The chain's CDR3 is CASSFSGGNYNEQFF. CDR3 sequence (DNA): TGTGCCAGCAGCTTTAGCGGGGGAAATTACAATGAGCAGTTCTTC.

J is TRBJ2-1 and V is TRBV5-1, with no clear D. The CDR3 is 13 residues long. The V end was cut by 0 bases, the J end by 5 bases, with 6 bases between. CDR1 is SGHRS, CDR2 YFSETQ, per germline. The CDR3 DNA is TGCGCCAGCAGCTTGGGAAGGAACAATGAGCAGTTCTTC. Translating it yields CASSLGRNNEQFF.

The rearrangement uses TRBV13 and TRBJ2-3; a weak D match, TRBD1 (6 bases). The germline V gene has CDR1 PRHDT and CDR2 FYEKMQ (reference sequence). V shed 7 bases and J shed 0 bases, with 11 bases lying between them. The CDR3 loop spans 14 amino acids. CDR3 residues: CASKDSSSTDTQYF. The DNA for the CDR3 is TGTGCCAGCAAGGACAGCTCTAGCACAGATACGCAGTATTTT.

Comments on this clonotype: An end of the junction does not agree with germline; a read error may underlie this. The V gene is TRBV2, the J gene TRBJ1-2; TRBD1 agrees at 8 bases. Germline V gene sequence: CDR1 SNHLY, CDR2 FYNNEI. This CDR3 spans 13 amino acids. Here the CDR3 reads CASRDREGYAYTF. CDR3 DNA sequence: TGTGCCAGCAGGGACAGGGAGGGTTATGCCTACACCTTC.

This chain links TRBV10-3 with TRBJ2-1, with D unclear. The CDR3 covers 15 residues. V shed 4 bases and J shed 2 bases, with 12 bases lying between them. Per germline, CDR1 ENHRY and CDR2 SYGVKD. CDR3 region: CAISGRSETYNEQFF. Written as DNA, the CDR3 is TGTGCCATCAGTGGGCGAAGCGAGACCTACAATGAGCAGTTCTTC.

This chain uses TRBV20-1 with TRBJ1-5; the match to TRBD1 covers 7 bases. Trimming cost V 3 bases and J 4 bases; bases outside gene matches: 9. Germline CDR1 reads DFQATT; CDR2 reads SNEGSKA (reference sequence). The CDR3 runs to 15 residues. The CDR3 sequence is CSARTTGFGNQPQHF. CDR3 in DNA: TGCAGTGCTAGGACGACAGGGTTTGGGAATCAGCCCCAGCATTTT.

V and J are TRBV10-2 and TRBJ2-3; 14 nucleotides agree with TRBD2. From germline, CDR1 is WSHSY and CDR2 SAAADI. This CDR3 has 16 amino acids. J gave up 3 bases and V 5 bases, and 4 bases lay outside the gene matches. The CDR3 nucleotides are TGCGCCAGCAGTAAGGGACTAGCGGGGGCAACAGATACGCAGTATTTT. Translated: CASSKGLAGATDTQYF.

CDR3 protein: CASRPGTSIPNEQFF. As DNA, the CDR3 is TGCGCCAGCAGGCCCGGGACTAGCATCCCCAATGAGCAGTTCTTC. V gene TRBV5-1 combines with J gene TRBJ2-1, with 9 bases aligning to TRBD2. Germline lookup yields CDR1 SGHRS and CDR2 YFSETQ. The trim removed 5 bases at V and 6 bases at J, leaving 9 bases unmatched. There are 15 residues in the CDR3. The variable domain in full, completed from reference TRBV5-1 and TRBJ2-1, reads KAGVTQTPRYLIKTRGQQVTLSCSPISGHRSVSWYQQTPGQGLQFLFEYFSETQRNKGNFPGRFSGRQFSNSRSEMNVSTLELGDSALYLCASRPGTSIPNEQFFGPGTRLTVL.